This T cell receptor (beta chain) was found in a study of blood T cell repertoires in COVID-19. Study-level information: Some COVID-19 samples were acute and others convalescent; all came from the United States, Italy and Spain.

V was clipped by 2 bases and J by 0 bases, with 13 bases between them. The CDR3 length is 16 residues. Germline V CDR1 and CDR2: MNHNS, SASEGT. Authors' methods: Nucleated cell counts were estimated from reference gene primer amplification. Profiled with immunoSEQ multiplex PCR; TCRdb holds only in-frame clones, not every one. That table is the source of V, J and clone size, and D and trimming were worked out from the DNA. Of 150,000 or so clones in the sample, 70% to 90% were seen once. Specimen: peripheral blood. This TCR derives from a man aged 55 to 70 with COVID-19, enrolled during active disease. The chain has TRBV6-1 and TRBJ1-2; TRBD1 is a possible D gene (5 bases). In DNA form, the CDR3 reads TGTGCCAGCAGTGAATCGTGGGGGGGTGCTAACTATGGCTACACCTTC. Encoded protein: CASSESWGGANYGYTF.